One TCR beta chain is described in this entry. Antigen unknown. Some clones are missing from TCRdb's copy, which holds only in-frame ones; the method was immunoSEQ multiplex PCR. This table holds approximately 32,000 clones, over 70% found once. These data are taken from a study of T cells in localized non-small cell lung cancer. Study-wide points: Uninvolved adjacent lung, not tumor, had the highest T cell clonality. A raised T cell density in blood coincided with lengthier overall survival.

The V gene lost 4 bases and the J gene lost 6 bases, with 7 bases spanning the gap. CDR3 size: 12 residues. The germline gives CDR1 SGDLS, CDR2 YYNGEE. The TCR was taken from a male donor aged 60 or over with stage III squamous cell lung carcinoma. The J gene is TRBJ2-2, the V gene TRBV9, with D unresolved. The sequences come from peripheral blood, collected before any cancer treatment. As DNA, the CDR3 is TGTGCCAGCAGCCCAGGACCCGGGGAGCTGTTTTTT. It codes for CASSPGPGELFF. The full variable domain, with the rest looked up from reference TRBV9 and TRBJ2-2, is DSGVTQTPKHLITATGQRVTLRCSPRSGDLSVYWYQQSLDQGLQFLIQYYNGEERAKGNILERFSAQQFPDLHSELNLSSLELGDSALYFCASSPGPGELFFGEGSRLTVL.